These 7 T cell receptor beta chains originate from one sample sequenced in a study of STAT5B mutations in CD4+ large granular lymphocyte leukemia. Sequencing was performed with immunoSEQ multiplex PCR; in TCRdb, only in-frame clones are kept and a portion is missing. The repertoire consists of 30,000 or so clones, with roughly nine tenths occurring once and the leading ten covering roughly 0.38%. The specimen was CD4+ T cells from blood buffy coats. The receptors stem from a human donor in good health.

The DNA for the CDR3 is TGTGCCAGCAGTGAATCCAGCACGTACAATGAGCAGTTCTTC. As protein: CASSESSTYNEQFF. The V call is TRBV2, the J call TRBJ2-1; D is unresolved. CDR1 SNHLY and CDR2 FYNNEI come from the germline V gene. The V and J ends lost 2 bases and 4 bases respectively, with 9 bases between them. The CDR3 loop spans 14 amino acids.

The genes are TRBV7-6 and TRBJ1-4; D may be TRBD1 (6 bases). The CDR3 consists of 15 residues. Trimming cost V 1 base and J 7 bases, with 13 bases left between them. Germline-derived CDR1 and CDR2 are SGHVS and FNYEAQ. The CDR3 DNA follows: TGTGCCAGCAGCTTAGGTCTTTCCAGGGGTGAAAAACTGTTTTTT. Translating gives CASSLGLSRGEKLFF. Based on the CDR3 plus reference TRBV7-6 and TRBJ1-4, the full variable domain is GAGVSQSPRYKVTKRGQDVALRCDPISGHVSLYWYRQALGQGPEFLTYFNYEAQQDKSGLPNDRFSAERPEGSISTLTIQRTEQRDSAMYRCASSLGLSRGEKLFFGSGTQLSVL.

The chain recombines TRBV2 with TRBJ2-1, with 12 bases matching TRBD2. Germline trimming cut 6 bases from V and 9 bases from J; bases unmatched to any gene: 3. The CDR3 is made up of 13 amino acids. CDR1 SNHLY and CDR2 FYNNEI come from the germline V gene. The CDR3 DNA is TGTGCCAGCAGGACGGGACTAGCGGGTGAGCAGTTCTTC. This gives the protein CASRTGLAGEQFF.

CDR3 loop: CARSLLQGAGNTIYF. CDR3 DNA: TGTGCCAGAAGCTTGTTACAGGGAGCTGGAAACACCATATATTTT. The V gene is TRBV5-3, the J gene TRBJ1-3; TRBD1 might be the D (6 bases). TRBV5-3 is designated an ORF whose function remains uncertain. V lost 1 base to trimming and J lost 2 bases, with 10 bases between them. CDR3 length: 15 amino acids.

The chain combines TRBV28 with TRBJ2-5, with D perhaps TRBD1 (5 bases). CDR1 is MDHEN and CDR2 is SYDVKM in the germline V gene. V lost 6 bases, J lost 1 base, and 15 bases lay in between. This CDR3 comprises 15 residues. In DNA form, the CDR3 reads TGTGCCAGCAGCCCCATGCCCGACAGCCAAGAGACCCAGTACTTC. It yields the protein CASSPMPDSQETQYF.

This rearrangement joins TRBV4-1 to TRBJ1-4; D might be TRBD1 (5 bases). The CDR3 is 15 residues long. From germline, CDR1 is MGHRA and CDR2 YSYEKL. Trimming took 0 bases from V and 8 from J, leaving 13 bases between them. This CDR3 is CASSQDPRPGEKLFF. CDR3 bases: TGCGCCAGCAGCCAAGACCCGCGTCCAGGGGAAAAACTGTTTTTT.

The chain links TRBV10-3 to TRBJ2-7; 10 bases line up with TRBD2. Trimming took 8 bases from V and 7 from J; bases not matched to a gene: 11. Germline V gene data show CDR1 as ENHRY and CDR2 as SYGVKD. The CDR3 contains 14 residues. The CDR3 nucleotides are TGTGCCATCGCTCTAGCGGGGGACCGTATAGAGCAGTACTTC. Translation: CAIALAGDRIEQYF.